These T cell receptor beta chains were read from a single sample in a study of blood T cell repertoires in COVID-19. Sequencing was performed with immunoSEQ multiplex PCR; in TCRdb, only in-frame clones are kept and a portion is missing. The repertoire includes 200,000 or so clones, about four fifths of them detected once, and roughly 1.8% sits in the top ten. The sequenced material came from PBMCs or T cells enriched from blood (not recorded which). These receptors were obtained from a man between 60 and 75 years old who had recovered from COVID-19. The CDR3 runs from the conserved cysteine through the conserved F or W. The D gene is left open where the match is weak. Only some rows state a clone size, as once, few, many or a class for expanded clones.

V	J	D	size	DNA	CDR3
TRBV7-9	TRBJ1-5	-	-	TGTGCCAGCAGCTTAGGAGACAGCTCTAGCAATCAGCCCCAGCATTTT	CASSLGDSSSNQPQHF
TRBV5-1	TRBJ2-1	TRBD1	-	TGCGCCAGCAGCTCCAAACAGACAGGGGGGGAATTCGAAGAGTTCTTC	CASSSKQTGGEFEEFF
TRBV19	TRBJ2-5	-	-	TGTGCCAGTAGTAGGGCCGCCGGGACCCAGTACTTC	CASSRAAGTQYF
TRBV18	TRBJ1-3	-	-	TGTGCCAGCTCACCTCGTTCCGGGGAATACTCTGGAAACACCATATATTTT	CASSPRSGEYSGNTIYF
TRBV12-3/TRBV12-4	TRBJ1-2	-	-	TGTGCCAGCAGTCGGGGGAATAGTGGCTACACCTTC	CASSRGNSGYTF
TRBV19	TRBJ2-7	-	-	TGTGCCAGTAGTATTCGGGAAGCGGGCCACGGTTACGAGCAGTACTTC	CASSIREAGHGYEQYF
TRBV10-3	TRBJ2-3	-	-	TGTGCCATCAGTGAGTCGTCCGGGTTTGTAGATACGCAGTATTTT	CAISESSGFVDTQYF
TRBV7-9	TRBJ1-1	TRBD1	-	TGTGCCAGCAGCTTAACAGGACAGGGGGCAGTGGCTTTCTTT	CASSLTGQGAVAFF
TRBV11-3	TRBJ2-3	-	-	TGTGCCAGCAGCTTAGGGGCCAGCTACGATACGCAGTATTTT	CASSLGASYDTQYF
TRBV29-1	TRBJ2-2	TRBD1	-	TGCAGCGCTAAAGAGACAGGGGGCCCCGGGGAGCTGTTTTTT	CSAKETGGPGELFF
TRBV18	TRBJ2-1	-	-	TGTGCCAGCTCACCGCGACCTCGGGGAAACAATGAGCAGTTCTTC	CASSPRPRGNNEQFF
TRBV18	TRBJ1-6	TRBD1	-	TGTGCCAGCTCGACGGGACAGGGGAATTCACCCCTCCACTTT	CASSTGQGNSPLHF
TRBV19	TRBJ2-7	-	-	TGTGCCAGTAGTACAGGGGTTGTGAACGAGCAGTACTTC	CASSTGVVNEQYF
TRBV19	TRBJ2-1	TRBD2	-	TGTGCCAGTAGTGTACACCCCTTCGACGCGGGGGTCGATGAGCAGTTCTTC	CASSVHPFDAGVDEQFF
TRBV5-1	TRBJ1-3	-	-	TGCGCCAGCAGCTTGAGGGGGAACTCTGGAAACACCATATATTTT	CASSLRGNSGNTIYF
TRBV9	TRBJ2-4	TRBD2	once	TGTGCCAGCAGCGTAGGGGGACTAGGGAACATTCAGTACTTC	CASSVGGLGNIQYF
TRBV2	TRBJ1-1	-	-	TGTGCCAGCACGTTTGACACTGAAGCTTTCTTT	CASTFDTEAFF
TRBV29-1	TRBJ1-5	TRBD1	-	TGCAGCGGGCAGACAGGGGCTGACAATCAGCCCCAGCATTTT	CSGQTGADNQPQHF
TRBV3-1/TRBV3-2	TRBJ1-5	TRBD1	-	TGTGCCAGCAGCCAGGGGACAGATGATCAGCCCCAGCATTTT	CASSQGTDDQPQHF
TRBV27	TRBJ1-5	TRBD1	once	TGTGCCAGCAGTTTATCTTCGGGACAGGGGTATCAGCCCCAGCATTTT	CASSLSSGQGYQPQHF
TRBV24-1	TRBJ2-1	TRBD1	-	TGTGCCACCAGTGATGCCCAGGGGGCTAGTTATGACAATGAGCAGTTCTTC	CATSDAQGASYDNEQFF
TRBV19	TRBJ1-2	TRBD1	-	TGTGCCAGTACCCCTCAGGGGGCGAGGGGCTACACCTTC	CASTPQGARGYTF
TRBV6-2/TRBV6-3	TRBJ2-7	TRBD2	-	TGTGCCAGCAGCATTACAACCGGGGCTAGCGGGCGCTACGAGCAGTACTTC	CASSITTGASGRYEQYF
TRBV6-1	TRBJ1-2	-	-	TGTGCCAGCAGTGATATCGACGGAGTCTATGGCTACACCTTC	CASSDIDGVYGYTF
TRBV11-3	TRBJ2-3	TRBD2	-	TGTGCCAGCACCCCCGGTGGACTAGCCCTCACAGATACGCAGTATTTT	CASTPGGLALTDTQYF
TRBV4-2	TRBJ2-2	-	-	TGTGCCAGCAGCCAAGTCACAGGACCCACCGGGGAGCTGTTTTTT	CASSQVTGPTGELFF
TRBV4-3	TRBJ1-1	TRBD1	-	TGCGCCAGCAGCCACAACAACAGGGGGCCTGAAGCTTTCTTT	CASSHNNRGPEAFF
TRBV11-3	TRBJ2-3	-	-	TGTGCCAGCAGTCAGGTGTGGGGGGTACCGAACACAGATACGCAGTATTTT	CASSQVWGVPNTDTQYF
TRBV23-1	TRBJ1-5	-	-	TGCGCCAGCAGTCAACCATTCCGACAGCGCTGGGATCAGCCCCAGCATTTT	CASSQPFRQRWDQPQHF
TRBV6-6	TRBJ2-7	-	-	TGTGCCAGCAGTTACTCGCAGGGAAAACCCAACGAGCAGTACTTC	CASSYSQGKPNEQYF
TRBV18	TRBJ1-1	-	-	TGTGCCAGCTCACCAGTCCAAAACACTGAAGCTTTCTTT	CASSPVQNTEAFF
TRBV10-3	TRBJ2-2	TRBD1	-	TGTGCCATCAGACCGGGACAGGGGAGCACCGGGGAGCTGTTTTTT	CAIRPGQGSTGELFF
TRBV19	TRBJ2-3	TRBD1	-	TGTGCCAGTAGTCCATGGACAGGGGGCGGCACAGATACGCAGTATTTT	CASSPWTGGGTDTQYF
TRBV18	TRBJ2-5	TRBD1	-	TGTGCCAGCTCACCCGGGACAGGGGATCTGGGGACCCAGTACTTC	CASSPGTGDLGTQYF
TRBV9	TRBJ2-1	TRBD1	-	TGTGCCAGCAGCGTAGGGACAGGTAAAATTGAGTATGAGCAGTTCTTC	CASSVGTGKIEYEQFF
TRBV14	TRBJ2-1	TRBD2	once	TGTGCCAGCAGCCAAGAGGGGTGGCCCCAGACTAGCGGGGGGGATTACAATGAGCAGTTCTTC	CASSQEGWPQTSGGDYNEQFF
TRBV7-2	TRBJ1-5	TRBD1	-	TGTGCCAGCAGCCTTGACAGGGGTAAAGGACAGCCCCAGCATTTT	CASSLDRGKGQPQHF
TRBV9	TRBJ1-3	TRBD1	-	TGTGCCAGCAGCGGGACAGGGTTCGGAAACACCATATATTTT	CASSGTGFGNTIYF
TRBV4-3	TRBJ2-1	-	-	TGCGCCAGCAGTCCAGGGATTTCCTACAATGAGCAGTTCTTC	CASSPGISYNEQFF
TRBV7-8	TRBJ1-1	TRBD1	-	TGTGCCAGCAGCTTCAGGGGGCATGGTGAAGCTTTCTTT	CASSFRGHGEAFF
TRBV25-1	TRBJ2-7	-	-	TGTGCCAGCAGTGCCGGACTCCCACTCGAGCAGTACTTC	CASSAGLPLEQYF
TRBV5-1	TRBJ1-1	TRBD1	-	TGCGCCAGCAGCTTGGCCCCAGGGGGCGCGGACACTGAAGCTTTCTTT	CASSLAPGGADTEAFF
TRBV21-1	TRBJ2-7	-	-	TGTGCCAGCAGCCCTCCAACAGGTCCCCTTCTCTACGAGCAGTACTTC	CASSPPTGPLLYEQYF
TRBV30	TRBJ1-6	-	-	TGTGCCTGGAATCTCGACACCTTTGTCTCTGACAATTCACCCCTCCACTTT	CAWNLDTFVSDNSPLHF
TRBV30	TRBJ1-4	TRBD1	few	TGTGCCTGCAGGGGGAGTTCTAATGAAAAACTGTTTTTT	CACRGSSNEKLFF
TRBV3-1/TRBV3-2	TRBJ2-2	TRBD1	-	TGTGCCAGCAGCCAGGACAGGGGGGACACCGGGGAGCTGTTTTTT	CASSQDRGDTGELFF
TRBV2	TRBJ1-1	-	-	TGTGCCAGCAGTAACTTTTGGGCCCAGAACACTGAAGCTTTCTTT	CASSNFWAQNTEAFF
TRBV5-6	TRBJ2-3	-	-	TGTGCCAGCAGCCTTAAGGGGGGGCCGGCAGATACGCAGTATTTT	CASSLKGGPADTQYF
TRBV27	TRBJ1-1	-	once	TGTGCCAGTAGAGGGGGAATGAACACTGAAGCTTTCTTT	CASRGGMNTEAFF
TRBV11-3	TRBJ1-1	-	-	TGTGCCAGCAGCCTAGGGAGGGGGAACACTGAAGCTTTCTTT	CASSLGRGNTEAFF
TRBV11-3	TRBJ1-3	-	-	TGTGCCAGCAGCTTCCAGAGGGGGGGGCTATCTGGAAACACCATATATTTT	CASSFQRGGLSGNTIYF